This entry lists 15 T cell receptor beta chains sequenced from one sample in a study of T-cell memory formation after mild COVID-19. From the 5' RACE reads, TCRdb called clonotypes with MiXCR, one entry per CDR3 protein. The sample consists of 150,000 to 200,000 distinct CDR3 sequences, approximately 13% of them appearing once. The sequencing input was PBMCs or a T cell subset sorted from them (not recorded which). Source of these receptors: a young man who had mild COVID-19 (a few samples of this study predate the infection). Cell type and time point are not known.

The V call is TRBV12-3 or TRBV12-4, the J call TRBJ2-5, with D tentatively TRBD1 (5 bases). The CDR3 is 12 residues long. Trimming shortened V by 3 bases and J by 6 bases, and 8 bases separated the two germline ends. The CDR3 sequence: CASSLGLKTQYF. The CDR3, as DNA: TGTGCCAGCAGTTTGGGGCTGAAGACCCAGTACTTC.

This clonotype occurred a few times. The rearrangement uses TRBV6-6 and TRBJ2-7, with D unclear. Trimming stripped 5 bases from V and 2 bases from J, with 13 bases between. This CDR3 has 14 amino acids. Germline CDR1 reads MNHNY; CDR2 reads SVGAGI (reference sequence). The CDR3 protein is CASSPRALAYEQYV. The DNA for the CDR3 is TGTGCCAGCAGTCCCCGGGCCCTAGCCTACGAGCAGTACGTC.

The chain combines TRBV7-3 with TRBJ2-2; possible D gene TRBD1, 5 bases. The ends were cut back, 5 bases at V and 7 bases at J, with 17 bases in the middle. Germline V lookup: CDR1 SGHTA, CDR2 FQGTGA. The CDR3 loop spans 15 amino acids. CDR3 sequence: CASSPFGQGDGELFF. CDR3 bases: TGTGCCAGCAGCCCCTTTGGGCAGGGTGACGGGGAGCTGTTTTTT.

This clonotype has only a few counts. The CDR3 coding sequence is TGCGCCAGCAGCCAGGACACAGGGAGTGCAGCTTTCTTT. Amino acids: CASSQDTGSAAFF. J is TRBJ1-1 and V is TRBV4-3; D is perhaps TRBD1 (6 bases). Trimming pared 3 bases from V and 10 bases from J, leaving 15 bases between. Germline V gives CDR1 LGHNA, CDR2 YSLEER. The CDR3 sequence is 13 residues long.

This clonotype has only a few counts. The rearrangement links TRBV5-1 to TRBJ1-2; no clear D. Germline CDR1 SGHRS, CDR2 YFSETQ. Trimming shortened V by 3 bases and J by 5 bases, and 17 bases separated the two germline ends. This CDR3 contains 15 residues. CDR3 loop: CASSWSPYQWYGYTF. CDR3 coding DNA: TGCGCCAGCAGCTGGTCCCCCTACCAGTGGTATGGCTACACCTTC. Supplemented by reference TRBV5-1 and TRBJ1-2, the full variable domain reads KAGVTQTPRYLIKTRGQQVTLSCSPISGHRSVSWYQQTPGQGLQFLFEYFSETQRNKGNFPGRFSGRQFSNSRSEMNVSTLELGDSALYLCASSWSPYQWYGYTFGSGTRLTVV.

Only a few counts were recorded for this clonotype. The chain couples TRBV5-5 to TRBJ2-2; D ambiguous. Trimming stripped 3 bases from V and 4 bases from J, with 16 bases between. The germline CDR1 and CDR2 sequences are SGHKS and YYEKEE (reference sequence). There are 16 residues in the CDR3. This CDR3 is CASSSADGLSTGELFF. The DNA of the CDR3 is TGTGCCAGCAGCTCCGCTGACGGCCTCTCCACCGGGGAGCTGTTTTTT.

This clonotype came up many times. The CDR3, as DNA: TGTGCCAGCAGCTTTTACGGTCAGGGGAACACTGAAGCTTTCTTT. Protein product: CASSFYGQGNTEAFF. The V call is TRBV7-2, the J call TRBJ1-1, with D perhaps matching TRBD1 (5 bases). The germline V gene encodes CDR1 SGHTA and CDR2 FQGNSA. The CDR3 runs to 15 residues. The V end lost 3 bases, the J end lost 1 base, and 12 bases lay between the germline ends.

This clonotype was observed a few times. J is TRBJ2-5 and V is TRBV6-5, with 8 bases matching TRBD2. CDR3 length: 16 amino acids. Per the germline V gene, CDR1 is MNHEY and CDR2 is SVGAGI. The J segment lost 4 bases and the V segment lost 0 bases, leaving 7 bases of the junction unmatched. CDR3 region: CASSYSPQTSVETQYF. CDR3 DNA: TGTGCCAGCAGTTACTCGCCACAGACTAGCGTAGAGACCCAGTACTTC.

The chain recombines TRBV6-5 with TRBJ2-5, with D possibly matching TRBD1 (5 bases). CDR1 is MNHEY and CDR2 is SVGAGI in the germline V gene. This CDR3 contains 14 residues. Trimming pared 6 bases from V and 3 bases from J, leaving 14 bases between. The CDR3: CASSERAGKETQYF. CDR3 sequence (DNA): TGTGCCAGCAGCGAAAGGGCAGGGAAAGAGACCCAGTACTTC.

The chain carries TRBV11-2 and TRBJ2-7; TRBD2 might be the D (5 bases). The CDR3 is 14 residues long. Germline assignment: CDR1 SGHAT and CDR2 FQNNGV. Trimming took 7 bases from V and 6 from J, leaving 19 bases between them. The CDR3 sequence is CASKPGEGWGEQYV. The CDR3 bases are TGTGCCAGCAAACCCGGTGAGGGATGGGGCGAGCAGTACGTC.

In its sample, this clonotype was seen a few times. The chain recombines TRBV28 with TRBJ2-2; D unclear. The CDR3 loop spans 12 amino acids. The V gene's germline CDR1 is MDHEN and CDR2 SYDVKM. The V and J ends lost 6 bases and 6 bases respectively, with 8 bases between them. The chain's CDR3 is CASSFGPGELFF. The CDR3 region has the DNA TGTGCCAGCAGCTTCGGGCCCGGGGAGCTGTTTTTT.

The chain employs TRBV25-1 and TRBJ2-6; no reliable D call. The CDR3 totals 16 residues. The germline V and J ends were trimmed by 4 bases and 4 bases, with 14 bases remaining between them. Germline CDR1 MGHDK, CDR2 SYGVNS. The CDR3 DNA reads TGTGCCAGCAGTGCGGAAGAGGCGGCCGGGGCCAACGTCCTGACTTTC. It yields the protein CASSAEEAAGANVLTF.

This rearrangement joins TRBV5-1 to TRBJ1-1, with 12 positions matching TRBD1. The CDR3 is made up of 15 amino acids. The germline V gene has CDR1 SGHRS and CDR2 YFSETQ. The ends lost 3 bases at V and 3 bases at J; junction bases unmatched: 3. DNA of the CDR3: TGCGCCAGCAGCTGGGACAGGGGGCCGGACACTGAAGCTTTCTTT. Amino acid sequence: CASSWDRGPDTEAFF.

This clonotype turned up a few times. V gene TRBV29-1 combines with J gene TRBJ1-1, with D unclear. The CDR3 covers 12 residues. Trimming shortened V by 8 bases and J by 1 base, and 11 bases separated the two germline ends. CDR1 is SQVTM and CDR2 is ANQGSEA in the germline V gene. This chain's CDR3 is CSHNRGNTEAFF. For the CDR3, the DNA is TGCAGCCATAATCGCGGGAACACTGAAGCTTTCTTT.

The rearrangement links TRBV29-1 to TRBJ2-3; no reliable D call. Germline CDR1 is SQVTM and CDR2 is ANQGSEA. The CDR3 is made up of 11 amino acids. Between the trimmed V and J ends, which lost 8 bases and 0 bases, there was a span of 6 bases. The CDR3 spells CSLTSTDTQYF. DNA for the CDR3: TGCAGCCTGACCAGCACAGATACGCAGTATTTT.